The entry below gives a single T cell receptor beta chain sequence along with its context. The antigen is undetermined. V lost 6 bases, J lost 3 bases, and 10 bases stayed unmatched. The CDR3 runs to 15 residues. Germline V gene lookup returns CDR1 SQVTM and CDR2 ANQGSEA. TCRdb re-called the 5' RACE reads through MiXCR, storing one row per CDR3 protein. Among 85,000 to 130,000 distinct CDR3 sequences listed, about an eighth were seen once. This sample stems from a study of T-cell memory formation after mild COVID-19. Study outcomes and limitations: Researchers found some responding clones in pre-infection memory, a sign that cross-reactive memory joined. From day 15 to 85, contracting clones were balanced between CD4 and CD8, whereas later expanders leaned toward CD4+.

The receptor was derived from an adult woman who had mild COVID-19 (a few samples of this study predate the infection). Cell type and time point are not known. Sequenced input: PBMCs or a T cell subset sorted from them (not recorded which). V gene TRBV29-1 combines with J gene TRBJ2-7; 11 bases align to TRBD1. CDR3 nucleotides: TGCAGCGTAGAGGGGGCCGGGACAGGGGGCTACGAGCAGTACTTC. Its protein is CSVEGAGTGGYEQYF.